These 3 T cell receptor beta chains were all obtained from the same sample, sequenced in a study of shared clonotypes between healthy human individuals. Clones were sequenced by immunoSEQ multiplex PCR, and TCRdb holds only the in-frame ones, with some missing. The table includes some 2.1 million clones, approximately 95% detected once. Naivety among CD8 cells was defined by CD45RO negativity and positive CCR7 selection, thereby excluding terminally differentiated effector memory CD45RA+ cells. The sample comprised naive CD8+ T cells sorted from blood. These receptors came from a young man in good health.

The chain recombines TRBV7-9 with TRBJ1-4; tentatively, D is TRBD1 (5 bases). The V end lost 4 bases, the J end lost 8 bases, and 5 bases lay between the germline ends. Germline values: CDR1 SEHNR, CDR2 FQNEAQ (reference sequence). The CDR3 has 11 amino acids. The DNA for the CDR3 is TGTGCCAGCAGCTGGGACGAAAAACTGTTTTTT. Its protein product is CASSWDEKLFF.

This clone appeared once. The chain uses TRBV10-3 and TRBJ1-6; weak D call: TRBD1 (5 bases). V dropped 3 bases and J dropped 8 bases, with 11 bases sitting between them. The length of the CDR3 is 14 residues. Per germline, CDR1 ENHRY and CDR2 SYGVKD. CDR3 DNA sequence: TGTGCCATCAGTGATCGCAGGGCAGATTCACCCCTCCACTTT. Its translation is CAISDRRADSPLHF.

The V gene is TRBV19, the J gene TRBJ2-7; tentatively, D is TRBD2 (5 bases). This CDR3 is 15 amino acids long. In germline, CDR1 is LNHDA, CDR2 SQIVND (reference sequence). Trimming stripped 6 bases from V and 1 base from J, with 16 bases between. DNA for the CDR3: TGTGCCAGTAGAGTCTCGGAGGCCGGGTCCTACGAGCAGTACTTC. Its translation: CASRVSEAGSYEQYF.